The 20 T cell receptor beta chains below come from one sample, sequenced in a study of T cell clones after liver transplantation. Assay: immunoSEQ multiplex PCR; the TCRdb copy retains only in-frame clones and omits some. The table has 40,000 to 55,000 clones, 55% to 75% seen once. The source was CD4+ T cells from blood, collected approximately 54 months after liver transplant. These receptor sequences come from a human patient who received a liver transplant. The graft donor may account for some of the T cells.

The chain combines TRBV5-1 with TRBJ1-6, with D possibly being TRBD1 (5 bases). CDR3 length: 16 residues. The germline gives CDR1 SGHRS, CDR2 YFSETQ. V lost 0 bases, J lost 0 bases, and 7 bases lay in between. CDR3 residues: CASSLEGSSYNSPLHF. In nucleotides, the CDR3 is TGCGCCAGCAGCTTGGAGGGGAGCTCCTATAATTCACCCCTCCACTTT.

The chain combines TRBV28 with TRBJ1-2, with 8 positions matching TRBD1. Trimming at V came to 4 bases and at J to 3 bases, leaving 1 base not matched to a gene. Germline V gene data show CDR1 as MDHEN and CDR2 as SYDVKM. The CDR3 extends over 13 amino acids. The CDR3 sequence is CASSWTGYYGYTF. CDR3 DNA sequence: TGTGCCAGCAGTTGGACAGGGTACTATGGCTACACCTTC.

This rearrangement joins TRBV6-5 to TRBJ1-2, with 7 bases aligning to TRBD1. Germline assignment: CDR1 MNHEY and CDR2 SVGAGI. The CDR3 covers 14 residues. J was trimmed by 2 bases and V by 0 bases; bases with no gene match: 0. In nucleotides, the CDR3 is TGTGCCAGCAGTTACTCGACAGGGAACTATGGCTACACCTTC. Its translation is CASSYSTGNYGYTF.

In the case of this clone: A much bigger clone sits one base away, suggesting this may be a read error. The rearrangement links TRBV7-2 to TRBJ1-5; D is ambiguous. There are 14 residues in the CDR3. Germline V lookup: CDR1 SGHTA, CDR2 FQGNSA. CDR3 in amino acids: CASSSQNSNQSQHF. In nucleotides, the CDR3 is TGTGCCAGCAGCTCGCAGAATAGCAATCAGTCCCAGCATTTT.

The chain is built from TRBV7-9 and TRBJ1-1; the D gene is possibly TRBD1 (6 bases). There are 14 residues in the CDR3. Germline V gene data show CDR1 as SEHNR and CDR2 as FQNEAQ (reference sequence). V gave up 11 bases and J gave up 1 base, with 17 bases separating them. For the CDR3, the DNA is TGTGCCCTAAGGAGGACAGAGGCGAACACTGAAGCTTTCTTT. Translated, it gives CALRRTEANTEAFF.

The chain carries TRBV2 and TRBJ2-1; D is undetermined. The V and J ends lost 6 bases and 5 bases respectively, with 20 bases between them. Germline V lookup: CDR1 SNHLY, CDR2 FYNNEI. The CDR3 length is 16 residues. CDR3 sequence: CASSPKVEPLNNEQFF. In nucleotides, the CDR3 is TGTGCCAGCAGCCCCAAGGTAGAACCCCTCAACAATGAGCAGTTCTTC. The full variable domain, with the rest looked up from reference TRBV2 and TRBJ2-1, is EPEVTQTPSHQVTQMGQEVILRCVPISNHLYFYWYRQILGQKVEFLVSFYNNEISEKSEIFDDQFSVERPDGSNFTLKIRSTKLEDSAMYFCASSPKVEPLNNEQFFGPGTRLTVL.

In this sample, this clone turned up a few times. The rearrangement links TRBV30 to TRBJ2-3, with D possibly matching TRBD1 (6 bases). The V gene's germline CDR1 is GTSNPN and CDR2 SVGIG (reference sequence). Trimming left V 4 bases short and J 5 bases short, with 16 bases between. CDR3 length equals 14 residues. The DNA for the CDR3 is TGTGCCTGGACTAGGGCACAGGGACGAGATACGCAGTATTTT. Its protein is CAWTRAQGRDTQYF.

There are a few counts of this clone. CDR3 residues: CASTPGGRGNEQYF. CDR3 nucleotides: TGTGCCAGCACTCCCGGGGGGCGCGGGAACGAGCAGTACTTC. The chain has TRBV6-6 and TRBJ2-7, with D possibly being TRBD2 (7 bases). V was pared by 7 bases and J by 5 bases, with 18 bases between. The CDR3 loop spans 14 amino acids. CDR1 is MNHNY, CDR2 SVGAGI, per germline (reference sequence).

The chain employs TRBV18 and TRBJ2-1; 10 bases match TRBD2. V dropped 4 bases and J dropped 8; count of bases not matched to a gene: 11. The CDR3 runs to 16 residues. CDR1 and CDR2 from the germline V gene are KGHSH and LQKENI. CDR3 nucleotides: TGTGCCAGCTCACGAGTAGCGGGGGGCCCTAAGGATGAGCAGTTCTTC. It translates to CASSRVAGGPKDEQFF.

The chain combines TRBV5-1 with TRBJ2-5, with D perhaps TRBD1 (6 bases). V lost 2 bases, J lost 1 base, and 9 bases lay in between. The CDR3 has 14 residues. Germline V CDR1 and CDR2: SGHRS, YFSETQ. CDR3 DNA: TGCGCCAGCAGCTTTCAGGGGTTCCAAGAGACCCAGTACTTC. As protein: CASSFQGFQETQYF.

This chain links TRBV9 with TRBJ1-1; D gene ambiguous. The CDR3 runs 14 residues. Trimming stripped 0 bases from V and 1 base from J, with 7 bases between. The V gene's germline CDR1 is SGDLS and CDR2 YYNGEE. The CDR3 spells CASSVVGGNTEAFF. CDR3 nucleotides: TGTGCCAGCAGCGTAGTGGGAGGGAACACTGAAGCTTTCTTT.

The chain couples TRBV7-9 to TRBJ1-2; D not resolved. The CDR3 is made up of 13 amino acids. Germline V CDR1 and CDR2: SEHNR, FQNEAQ (reference sequence). The V gene lost 5 bases and the J gene lost 6 bases, with 13 bases spanning the gap. The CDR3 is CASSRRTGNGYTF. In DNA, the CDR3 is TGTGCCAGCAGCCGCAGGACGGGGAATGGCTACACCTTC.

This rearrangement joins TRBV5-1 to TRBJ1-4; TRBD1 matches at 8 bases. The germline CDR1 and CDR2 sequences are SGHRS and YFSETQ. The CDR3 covers 14 residues. Unmatched junction bases numbered 6, after V lost 4 bases and J lost 7 bases. CDR3 sequence (DNA): TGCGCCAGCAGCGCCGACAGGGGCGGTGAAAAACTGTTTTTT. This encodes CASSADRGGEKLFF.

The chain links TRBV4-1 to TRBJ2-3; 7 nucleotides align to TRBD2. Unmatched junction bases numbered 2, after V lost 2 bases and J lost 3 bases. The CDR3 is made up of 14 amino acids. The germline CDR1 and CDR2 sequences are MGHRA and YSYEKL. CDR3 sequence: CASSQRRGTDTQYF. In DNA, the CDR3 is TGCGCCAGCAGCCAACGGCGGGGGACAGATACGCAGTATTTT.

The genes are TRBV30 and TRBJ1-1, with a possible D match to TRBD1 (5 bases). Germline V gene sequence: CDR1 GTSNPN, CDR2 SVGIG (reference sequence). CDR3 size: 13 residues. Trimming left V 4 bases short and J 5 bases short, with 14 bases between. CDR3 region: CAWTPGGGTEAFF. The CDR3 DNA follows: TGTGCCTGGACCCCCGGGGGGGGGACTGAAGCTTTCTTT. Full variable domain (rest looked up from reference TRBV30 and TRBJ1-1): SQTIHQWPATLVQPVGSPLSLECTVEGTSNPNLYWYRQAAGRGLQLLFYSVGIGQISSEVPQNLSASRPQDRQFILSSKKLLLSDSGFYLCAWTPGGGTEAFFGQGTRLTVV.

V gene TRBV10-3 combines with J gene TRBJ2-3; TRBD2 agrees at 8 bases. Unmatched junction bases numbered 2, after V lost 5 bases and J lost 1 base. CDR3 length: 14 residues. The germline V gene encodes CDR1 ENHRY and CDR2 SYGVKD. CDR3 region: CAISISGGTDTQYF. Written as DNA, the CDR3 is TGTGCCATCAGTATTAGCGGGGGCACAGATACGCAGTATTTT.

The DNA of the CDR3 is TGTGCCAGCAGCCGGGACAGGGGATCCTACGAGCAGTACTTC. It is translated as CASSRDRGSYEQYF. The chain links TRBV5-4 to TRBJ2-7, with TRBD1 identical over 10 bases. There are 14 residues in the CDR3. V trimming: 4 bases; J trimming: 1 base; junction bases outside the gene matches: 2. CDR1 and CDR2 from the germline V gene are SGHNT and YYREEE (reference sequence).

This chain connects TRBV9 to TRBJ2-3; possibly TRBD1 for D (6 bases). Germline V gene lookup returns CDR1 SGDLS and CDR2 YYNGEE. V dropped 2 bases and J dropped 4 bases, with 14 bases sitting between them. The CDR3 has 15 residues. Here the CDR3 reads CASSVQGRGADTQYF. For the CDR3, the DNA is TGTGCCAGCAGCGTTCAGGGGAGAGGGGCAGATACGCAGTATTTT. Filled out from reference TRBV9 and TRBJ2-3, the complete variable domain reads DSGVTQTPKHLITATGQRVTLRCSPRSGDLSVYWYQQSLDQGLQFLIQYYNGEERAKGNILERFSAQQFPDLHSELNLSSLELGDSALYFCASSVQGRGADTQYFGPGTRLTVL.

V usage is TRBV6-5 and J usage is TRBJ1-2; no firm D call. CDR1 is MNHEY, CDR2 SVGAGI, per germline. Trimming left V 6 bases short and J 8 bases short, with 19 bases between. The CDR3 sequence is 14 residues long. For the CDR3, the DNA is TGTGCCAGCAGCCCCCTCGGTCTTGACTCCGGCTACACCTTC. This encodes CASSPLGLDSGYTF.

This clone was observed a single time. The chain links TRBV19 to TRBJ1-4; D gene uncertain. V was cut by 4 bases and J by 1 base, with 7 bases left in between. Germline V gives CDR1 LNHDA, CDR2 SQIVND (reference sequence). The CDR3 runs 14 residues. The CDR3 nucleotides are TGTGCCAGTAGTAGGACGGTAACTAATGAAAAACTGTTTTTT. Protein sequence: CASSRTVTNEKLFF.